The clone carrying this TCR beta chain was counted at least ten times. The time point denotes: newly diagnosed GD, antithyroid drugs for less than 3 months. Scientists built the TCR library using RNA that was extracted from PBMCs. Germline values: CDR1 KGHDR, CDR2 SFDVKD. This CDR3 comprises 15 residues. V was cut by 2 bases and J by 1 base, with 10 bases left in between. To make TCR beta libraries, researchers used iRepertoire HTBI primers and Arm-PCR of CDR3 regions. One entry per CDR3 protein, called by TCRdb with MiXCR from the multiplex PCR reads. The table has 680,000 or so distinct CDR3 sequences, about 16% seen once. The sample comes from a study of regulatory T cells in long-lasting Graves disease. These data are also associated with another study on T cells in Graves' hyperthyroidism and ophthalmopathy.

The sample in question was peripheral blood mononuclear cells (PBMCs), obtained at new diagnosis, from a patient treated with antithyroid drugs. This receptor was identified in a woman in her 30s with Graves disease. This chain joins TRBV24-1 and TRBJ2-5; D is uncertain. CDR3 in DNA: TGTGCCACCAGTGATTCCCTGACTTTCCAAGAGACCCAGTACTTC. The encoded protein is CATSDSLTFQETQYF.